Below, 16 T cell receptor beta chains from the same sample are listed, as sequenced in a study of cytomegalovirus exposure and HLA in healthy donors. The PCR had 60 Vbeta and 13 Jbeta primers. Method: immunoSEQ multiplex PCR; TCRdb's copy keeps in-frame clones and lacks some. Recorded for this sample: approximately 52,000 clones. The sample taken for sequencing was PBMCs. These receptors were taken from an older woman in good health and CMV-seropositive.

V and J are TRBV6-6 and TRBJ2-7, with no clear D. Germline CDR1 reads MNHNY; CDR2 reads SVGAGI (reference sequence). CDR3 length equals 13 residues. V was pared by 7 bases and J by 0 bases, with 10 bases between. Here the CDR3 DNA reads TGTGCCAGCACATCGGTGAGCTCCTACGAGCAGTACTTC. Amino acids: CASTSVSSYEQYF.

The chain couples TRBV9 to TRBJ2-5, with a tentative D call TRBD2 (5 bases). V was pared by 0 bases and J by 5 bases, with 14 bases between. CDR1 is SGDLS, CDR2 YYNGEE, per germline. This CDR3 has 15 residues. The CDR3 DNA follows: TGTGCCAGCAGCGTAGTGTCGGCGGGTCGGGAGACCCAGTACTTC. Translation gives CASSVVSAGRETQYF.

The J gene is TRBJ2-1, the V gene TRBV6-6, with no clear D. This CDR3 has 13 amino acids. In germline, CDR1 is MNHNY, CDR2 SVGAGI (reference sequence). V was cut by 7 bases and J by 10 bases, with 17 bases left in between. CDR3 sequence: CASTEPTKLEQFF. In nucleotides, the CDR3 is TGTGCCAGCACCGAACCCACCAAGCTCGAGCAGTTCTTC.

In DNA, the CDR3 is TGTGCCTCCCTGGGTGGTACAGGGCGGGACACCGGGGAGCTGTTTTTT. Residues: CASLGGTGRDTGELFF. The chain has TRBV10-3 and TRBJ2-2; a weak D match, TRBD1 (6 bases). The CDR3 runs 16 residues. Germline V lookup: CDR1 ENHRY, CDR2 SYGVKD. V shed 11 bases and J shed 3 bases, with 22 bases lying between them.

The rearrangement links TRBV9 to TRBJ2-2, with D unclear. V gave up 8 bases and J gave up 5 bases, with 4 bases separating them. The CDR3 totals 10 residues. CDR1 and CDR2 (germline): SGDLS, YYNGEE. CDR3 sequence: CARRTGELFF. In nucleotides, the CDR3 is TGTGCCAGGCGGACCGGGGAGCTGTTTTTT.

J is TRBJ1-2 and V is TRBV9; D may be TRBD1 (5 bases). The germline CDR1 and CDR2 sequences are SGDLS and YYNGEE. CDR3 length equals 16 residues. V lost 4 bases and J 0 bases, leaving 16 bases between the germline ends. CDR3 amino acids: CASSIGGGLTNYGYTF. DNA of the CDR3: TGTGCCAGCAGCATCGGGGGGGGTTTGACTAACTATGGCTACACCTTC.

The chain recombines TRBV10-3 with TRBJ1-5, with 12 bases aligning to TRBD1. Germline V CDR1 and CDR2: ENHRY, SYGVKD. The CDR3 has 18 residues. Trimming removed 5 bases from V and 0 bases from J; junction bases left unmatched: 8. The chain's CDR3 is CAISPGTGGAGSNQPQHF. In DNA, the CDR3 is TGTGCCATCAGTCCCGGGACAGGGGGCGCAGGTAGCAATCAGCCCCAGCATTTT.

The genes are TRBV5-1 and TRBJ1-2; the match to TRBD1 covers 9 bases. The junction had 2 bases not matched to a gene; V was cut back by 4 bases and J by 4 bases. Germline CDR1 and CDR2: SGHRS and YFSETQ. The CDR3 spans 13 residues. The CDR3 loop reads CASSPGQGYGYTF. Here the CDR3 DNA reads TGCGCCAGCAGCCCGGGACAGGGCTATGGCTACACCTTC.

The chain is built from TRBV7-6 and TRBJ1-4, with a tentative D call TRBD1 (6 bases). CDR1 and CDR2 from the germline V gene are SGHVS and FNYEAQ. The CDR3 runs 14 residues. Trimming removed 5 bases at V and 5 bases at J, with 12 bases between. This chain's CDR3 is CASSLRGENEKLFF. CDR3 nucleotides: TGTGCCAGCAGCCTCAGGGGAGAGAATGAAAAACTGTTTTTT.

The CDR3 loop reads CASSSHRVREGTDTQYF. As DNA, the CDR3 is TGTGCCAGCAGTTCCCACCGAGTCAGGGAAGGGACAGATACGCAGTATTTT. The chain carries TRBV27 and TRBJ2-3, with D perhaps TRBD1 (5 bases). CDR3 length: 17 residues. Germline CDR1 MNHEY, CDR2 SMNVEV (reference sequence). Trimming pared 4 bases from V and 3 bases from J, leaving 20 bases between.

The J gene is TRBJ2-1, the V gene TRBV27; 9 nucleotides agree with TRBD1. The V gene's germline CDR1 is MNHEY and CDR2 SMNVEV (reference sequence). V trimming: 6 bases; J trimming: 7 bases; junction bases outside the gene matches: 13. The CDR3 contains 16 residues. DNA of the CDR3: TGTGCCAGCAGCGTTACCGGGACAGGGTACCGAAATGAGCAGTTCTTC. This gives the protein CASSVTGTGYRNEQFF.

V gene TRBV5-1 combines with J gene TRBJ2-3; possibly TRBD1 for D (6 bases). The V gene lost 1 base and the J gene lost 6 bases, with 12 bases spanning the gap. Germline CDR1 and CDR2: SGHRS and YFSETQ. The CDR3 loop spans 14 amino acids. The CDR3 DNA follows: TGCGCCAGCAGCTTGTCCCCAGGGGCGGATACGCAGTATTTT. Encoded protein: CASSLSPGADTQYF. Using reference TRBV5-1 and TRBJ2-3 for the parts outside the CDR3, the full variable domain is KAGVTQTPRYLIKTRGQQVTLSCSPISGHRSVSWYQQTPGQGLQFLFEYFSETQRNKGNFPGRFSGRQFSNSRSEMNVSTLELGDSALYLCASSLSPGADTQYFGPGTRLTVL.

The V gene is TRBV2, the J gene TRBJ2-7, with 9 nucleotides matching TRBD1. The CDR3 has 15 residues. Per germline, CDR1 SNHLY and CDR2 FYNNEI. With V trimmed by 3 bases and J by 6 bases, 9 bases remained unmatched. The CDR3 DNA is TGTGCCAGCAGTGAGGCTTTGGGGACAGGGAGCGAGCAGTACTTC. It translates to CASSEALGTGSEQYF.

The chain couples TRBV28 to TRBJ1-2; 8 nucleotides agree with TRBD1. Germline CDR1 is MDHEN and CDR2 is SYDVKM. V shed 6 bases and J 5 bases; nucleotides not matched to a gene: 11. The CDR3 totals 15 residues. The CDR3 nucleotides read TGTGCCAGCAGCTCCCGGTCAGGGGGCGGTTATGGCTACACCTTC. It specifies CASSSRSGGGYGYTF.

The rearrangement links TRBV15 to TRBJ1-5, with D possibly TRBD1 on 5 matching bases. The germline V gene has CDR1 LNHNV and CDR2 YYDKDF (reference sequence). V was cut by 4 bases and J by 11 bases, with 15 bases left in between. The CDR3 contains 13 residues. CDR3 DNA sequence: TGTGCCACCAGCAATCCAGGGAAAGGGGCCCAGCATTTT. Its translation is CATSNPGKGAQHF.

J is TRBJ2-1 and V is TRBV2; TRBD1 matches 9 bases. The V gene end was trimmed by 4 bases and the J gene end by 4 bases; junction bases not matched to a gene: 5. CDR1 is SNHLY and CDR2 is FYNNEI in the germline V gene. There are 15 residues in the CDR3. CDR3 amino acids: CASSVDRGMYNEQFF. The CDR3 DNA sequence: TGTGCCAGCAGTGTGGACAGGGGAATGTACAATGAGCAGTTCTTC.